The clone carrying this T cell receptor (beta chain) showed up many times. What it binds is not known. TCRdb itself ran the 5' RACE reads through MiXCR, one entry per CDR3 protein. The sample holds some 83,000 distinct CDR3 sequences; more than 9% are singletons and the top ten take 7% to 9%. The record originates from a study of early T cells in non-severe SARS-CoV-2 infection. Study findings and constraints: In VDJdb matching, anti-spike CD8 responses were favored while private and CD4 specificities went missing.

There are 14 residues in the CDR3. Deletions cut 4 bases from V and 8 bases from J, with 15 bases between. Germline V gene data show CDR1 as MNHNS and CDR2 as SASEGT. This TCR came from an adult who was a healthcare worker with PCR-confirmed SARS-CoV-2 infection or an uninfected control (not recorded which). Material: whole blood, obtained at baseline. The genes are TRBV6-1 and TRBJ2-1, with unresolved D. CDR3 bases: TGTGCCAGCAGTGGGTTCCCCCGAACCTATGAGCAGTTCTTC. It is translated as CASSGFPRTYEQFF.